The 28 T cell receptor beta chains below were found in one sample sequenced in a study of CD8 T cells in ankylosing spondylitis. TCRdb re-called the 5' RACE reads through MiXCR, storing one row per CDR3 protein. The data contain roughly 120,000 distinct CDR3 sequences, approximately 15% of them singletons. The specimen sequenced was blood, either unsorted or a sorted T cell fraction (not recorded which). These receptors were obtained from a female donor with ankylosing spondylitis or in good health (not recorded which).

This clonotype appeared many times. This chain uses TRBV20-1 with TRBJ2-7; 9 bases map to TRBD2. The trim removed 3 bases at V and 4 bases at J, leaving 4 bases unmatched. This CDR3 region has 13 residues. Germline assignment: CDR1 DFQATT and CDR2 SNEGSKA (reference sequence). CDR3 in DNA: TGCAGTGCTAGGGGGCTAGCGGGGTACGAGCAGTACTTC. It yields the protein CSARGLAGYEQYF.

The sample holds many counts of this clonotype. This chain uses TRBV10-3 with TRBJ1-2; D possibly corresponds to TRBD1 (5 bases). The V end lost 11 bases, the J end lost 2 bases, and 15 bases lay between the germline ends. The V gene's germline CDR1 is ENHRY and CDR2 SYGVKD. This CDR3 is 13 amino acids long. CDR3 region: CAHTQGPNYGYTF. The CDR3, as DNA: TGTGCCCACACGCAGGGACCAAACTATGGCTACACCTTC.

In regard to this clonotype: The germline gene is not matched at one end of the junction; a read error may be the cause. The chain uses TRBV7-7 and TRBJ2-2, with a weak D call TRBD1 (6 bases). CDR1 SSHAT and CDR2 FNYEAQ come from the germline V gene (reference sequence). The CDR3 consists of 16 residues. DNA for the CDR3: TGTGCTAGCAGCTTAGACCCAGGGGCCAAGACCGGGGAGCTGTTTTTT. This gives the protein CASSLDPGAKTGELFF.

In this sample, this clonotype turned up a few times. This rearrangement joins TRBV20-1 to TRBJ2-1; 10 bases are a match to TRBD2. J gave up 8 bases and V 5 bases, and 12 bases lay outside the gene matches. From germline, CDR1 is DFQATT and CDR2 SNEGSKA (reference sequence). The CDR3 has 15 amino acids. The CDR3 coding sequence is TGCAGTGCTCAGAGCGGGGGGGCTCTATTGTATGAGCAGTTCTTC. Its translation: CSAQSGGALLYEQFF.

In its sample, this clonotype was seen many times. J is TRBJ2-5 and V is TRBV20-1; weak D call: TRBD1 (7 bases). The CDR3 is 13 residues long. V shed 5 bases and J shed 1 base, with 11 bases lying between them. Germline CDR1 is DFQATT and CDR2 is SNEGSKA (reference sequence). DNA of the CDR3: TGCAGTGCTGGAGGGGGCACCCAAGAGACCCAGTACTTC. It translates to CSAGGGTQETQYF.

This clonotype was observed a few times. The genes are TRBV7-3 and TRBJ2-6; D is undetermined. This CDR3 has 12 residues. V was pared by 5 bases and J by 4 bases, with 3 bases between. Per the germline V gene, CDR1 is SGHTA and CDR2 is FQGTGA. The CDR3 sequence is CASSRGANVLTF. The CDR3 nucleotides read TGTGCCAGCAGCAGGGGGGCCAACGTCCTGACTTTC.

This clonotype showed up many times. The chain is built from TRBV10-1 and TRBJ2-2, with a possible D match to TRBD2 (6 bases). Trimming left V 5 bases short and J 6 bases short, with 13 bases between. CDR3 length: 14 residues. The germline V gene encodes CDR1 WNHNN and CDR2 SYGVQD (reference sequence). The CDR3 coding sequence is TGCGCCAGCAGTTACGGGGCGGGGTCCGGGGAGCTGTTTTTT. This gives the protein CASSYGAGSGELFF.

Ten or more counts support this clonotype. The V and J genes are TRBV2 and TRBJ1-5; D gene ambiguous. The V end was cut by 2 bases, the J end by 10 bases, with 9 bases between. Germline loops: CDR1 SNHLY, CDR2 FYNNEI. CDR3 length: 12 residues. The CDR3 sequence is CASSESPVPQHF. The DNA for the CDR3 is TGTGCCAGCAGTGAATCCCCAGTTCCCCAGCATTTT.

The CDR3 coding sequence is TGTGCCAGCAGTTACTCTCTTGGGACAGGGAAAGTCTACGAGCAGTACTTC. Translating it yields CASSYSLGTGKVYEQYF. The chain employs TRBV6-5 and TRBJ2-7; 9 positions match TRBD1. The CDR3 is 17 residues long. The trim removed 0 bases at V and 3 bases at J, leaving 9 bases unmatched. The germline CDR1 and CDR2 sequences are MNHEY and SVGAGI.

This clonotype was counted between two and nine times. CDR3 in amino acids: CASSSTSGGASTQYF. DNA of the CDR3: TGTGCCAGCAGCTCGACTAGCGGGGGGGCTAGTACGCAGTATTTT. The chain recombines TRBV11-2 with TRBJ2-3, with 14 nucleotides matching TRBD2. This CDR3 has 15 amino acids. Germline CDR1 and CDR2: SGHAT and FQNNGV. The ends lost 4 bases at V and 8 bases at J; junction bases unmatched: 5.

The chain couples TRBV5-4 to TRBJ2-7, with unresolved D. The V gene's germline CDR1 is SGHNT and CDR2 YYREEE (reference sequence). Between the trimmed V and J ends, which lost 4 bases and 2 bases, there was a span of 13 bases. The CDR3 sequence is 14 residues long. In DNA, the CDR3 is TGTGCCAGCAGCCACACCCTGGGGACCTACGAGCAGTACTTC. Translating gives CASSHTLGTYEQYF.

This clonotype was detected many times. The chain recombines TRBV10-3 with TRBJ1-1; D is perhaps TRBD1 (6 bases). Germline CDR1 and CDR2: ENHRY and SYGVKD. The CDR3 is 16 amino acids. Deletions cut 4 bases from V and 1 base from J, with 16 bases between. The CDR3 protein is CAISGHAGTTNTEAFF. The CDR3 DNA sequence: TGTGCCATCAGTGGCCATGCCGGGACAACGAACACTGAAGCTTTCTTT.

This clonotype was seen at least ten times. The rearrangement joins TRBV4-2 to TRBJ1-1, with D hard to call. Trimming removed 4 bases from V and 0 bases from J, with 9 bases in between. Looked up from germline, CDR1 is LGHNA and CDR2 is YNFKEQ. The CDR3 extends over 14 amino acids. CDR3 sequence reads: CASSPEGMNTEAFF. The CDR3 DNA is TGTGCCAGCAGCCCGGAGGGTATGAACACTGAAGCTTTCTTT.

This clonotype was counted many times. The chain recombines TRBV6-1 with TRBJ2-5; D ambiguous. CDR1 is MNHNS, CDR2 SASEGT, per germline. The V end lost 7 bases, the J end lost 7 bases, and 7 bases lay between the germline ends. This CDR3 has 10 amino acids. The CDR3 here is CASTSGTQYF. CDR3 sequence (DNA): TGTGCCAGCACCAGTGGGACCCAGTACTTC.

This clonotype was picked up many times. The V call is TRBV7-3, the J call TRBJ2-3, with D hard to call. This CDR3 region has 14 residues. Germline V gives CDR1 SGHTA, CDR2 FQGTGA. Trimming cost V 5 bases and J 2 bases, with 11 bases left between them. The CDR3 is CASSDLGPTDTQYF. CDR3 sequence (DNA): TGTGCCAGCAGCGATCTCGGCCCCACAGATACGCAGTATTTT.

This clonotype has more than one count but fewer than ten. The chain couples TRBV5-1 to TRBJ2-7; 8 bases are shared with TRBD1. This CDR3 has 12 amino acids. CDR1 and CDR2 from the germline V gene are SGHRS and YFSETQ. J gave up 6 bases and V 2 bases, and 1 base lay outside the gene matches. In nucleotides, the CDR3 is TGCGCCAGCAGCTTCAGGGGGCTCGAGCAGTACTTC. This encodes CASSFRGLEQYF.

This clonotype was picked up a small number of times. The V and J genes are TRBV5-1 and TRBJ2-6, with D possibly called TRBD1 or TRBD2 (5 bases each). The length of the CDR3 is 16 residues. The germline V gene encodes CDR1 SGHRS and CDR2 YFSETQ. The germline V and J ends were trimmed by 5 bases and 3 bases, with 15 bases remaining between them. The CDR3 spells CASSRGEGIGANVLTF. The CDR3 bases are TGCGCCAGCAGTCGGGGAGAGGGGATTGGGGCCAACGTCCTGACTTTC.

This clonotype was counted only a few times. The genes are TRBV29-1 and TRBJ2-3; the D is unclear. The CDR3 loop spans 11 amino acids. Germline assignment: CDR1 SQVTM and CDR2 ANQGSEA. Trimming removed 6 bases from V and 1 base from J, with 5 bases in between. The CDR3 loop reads CSVQRTDTQYF. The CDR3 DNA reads TGCAGCGTCCAACGCACAGATACGCAGTATTTT.

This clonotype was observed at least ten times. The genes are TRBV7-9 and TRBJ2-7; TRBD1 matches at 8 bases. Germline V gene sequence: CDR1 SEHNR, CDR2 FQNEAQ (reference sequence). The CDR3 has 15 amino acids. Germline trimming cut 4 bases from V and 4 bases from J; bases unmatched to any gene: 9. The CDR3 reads CASSSTGTGTYEQYF. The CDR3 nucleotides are TGTGCCAGCAGCTCAACCGGGACAGGCACATACGAGCAGTACTTC.

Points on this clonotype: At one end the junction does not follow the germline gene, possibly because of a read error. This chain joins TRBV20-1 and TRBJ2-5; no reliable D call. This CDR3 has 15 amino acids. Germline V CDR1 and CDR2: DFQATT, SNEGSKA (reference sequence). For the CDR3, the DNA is TGCTGTGCTCCAAGGCCCACGGGCGTCCAAGAGACCCAGTACTTC. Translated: CCAPRPTGVQETQYF.

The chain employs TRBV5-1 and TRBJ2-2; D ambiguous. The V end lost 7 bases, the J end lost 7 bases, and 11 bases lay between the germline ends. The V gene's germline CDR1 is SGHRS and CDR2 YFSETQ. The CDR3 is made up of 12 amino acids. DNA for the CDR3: TGCGCCAGCGCAAAAAGGAGCGGGGAGCTGTTTTTT. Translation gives CASAKRSGELFF.

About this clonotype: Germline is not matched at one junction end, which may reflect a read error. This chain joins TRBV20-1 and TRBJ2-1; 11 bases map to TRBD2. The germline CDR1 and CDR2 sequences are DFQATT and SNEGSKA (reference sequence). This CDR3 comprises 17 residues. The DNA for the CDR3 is TGCAGTGCTAGGTCGCGGGCTAGCGGGGGGACTTCATATGAGCAGCTCTTC. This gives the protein CSARSRASGGTSYEQLF.

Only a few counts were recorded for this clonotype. The CDR3 reads CASSEPPGLWTDTQYF. In DNA form, the CDR3 reads TGTGCCAGCAGTGAACCACCGGGACTATGGACAGATACGCAGTATTTT. V usage is TRBV6-4 and J usage is TRBJ2-3; 7 nucleotides match TRBD2. Germline values: CDR1 MRHNA, CDR2 SNTAGT. Trimming removed 3 bases from V and 3 bases from J; junction bases left unmatched: 9. There are 16 residues in the CDR3.

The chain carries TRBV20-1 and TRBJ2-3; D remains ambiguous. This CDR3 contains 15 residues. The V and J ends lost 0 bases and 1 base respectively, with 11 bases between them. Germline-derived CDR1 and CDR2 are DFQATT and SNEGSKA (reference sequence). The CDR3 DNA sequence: TGCAGTGCTAGAGACCCCCCCGGCGGCACAGATACGCAGTATTTT. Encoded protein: CSARDPPGGTDTQYF.

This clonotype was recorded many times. CDR3 nucleotides: TGCAGTGCTAGAGCAGGGGGAAGCACTGAAGCTTTCTTT. Its translation: CSARAGGSTEAFF. J is TRBJ1-1 and V is TRBV20-1; 7 bases agree with TRBD1. The germline V gene has CDR1 DFQATT and CDR2 SNEGSKA (reference sequence). This CDR3 has 13 amino acids. The V and J ends lost 1 base and 4 bases, in that order; junction bases with no gene match: 3.

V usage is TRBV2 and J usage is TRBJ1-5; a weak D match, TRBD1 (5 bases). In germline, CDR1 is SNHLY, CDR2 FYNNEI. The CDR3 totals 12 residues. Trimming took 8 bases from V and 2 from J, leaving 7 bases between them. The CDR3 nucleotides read TGTGCCAGCGGGACGGGCAATCAGCCCCAGCATTTT. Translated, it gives CASGTGNQPQHF.

The CDR3 coding sequence is TGTGCCAGCAGCTTATACGACTGGGGGGGAACCGGGGAGCTGTTTTTT. Translating gives CASSLYDWGGTGELFF. The chain combines TRBV7-8 with TRBJ2-2, with 7 bases lining up with TRBD2. CDR1 and CDR2 (germline): SGHVS, FQNEAQ. The length of the CDR3 is 16 residues. The V and J ends lost 2 bases and 5 bases, in that order; junction bases with no gene match: 8.

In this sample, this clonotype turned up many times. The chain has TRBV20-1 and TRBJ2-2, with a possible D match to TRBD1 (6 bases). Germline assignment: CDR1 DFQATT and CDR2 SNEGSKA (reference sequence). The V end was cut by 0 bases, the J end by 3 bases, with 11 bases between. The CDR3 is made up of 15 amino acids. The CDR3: CSARDSQGHTGELFF. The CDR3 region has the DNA TGCAGTGCTAGAGATAGCCAGGGGCACACCGGGGAGCTGTTTTTT.